This T cell receptor (beta chain) was recorded in a study of shared clonotypes between healthy human individuals. Study observations and caveats: Generally, naive subsets came out with larger estimated richness than memory subsets.

On this clone: Its specificity is unknown.

Adults of Caucasian background living in Nashville, Tennessee made up all donors. It was across several immunoSEQ plates that each subset's genomic DNA was evenly split. Sequenced by immunoSEQ multiplex PCR; TCRdb stores in-frame clones only, minus some. The sample includes fewer than 3 million clones, about 90% of them seen just once. Trimming pared 7 bases from V and 3 bases from J, leaving 9 bases between. The germline V gene has CDR1 MNHEY and CDR2 SVGAGI. The CDR3 runs 12 residues. The receptor's source is a man younger than 35 in good health. Some clones in this sample may be carry-over from other donors' samples. The sample comprised naive CD4+ T cells from PBMCs. The subset denotes: CD45RA+ positively selected. The chain links TRBV6-5 to TRBJ1-1; D might be TRBD1 (5 bases). The CDR3 loop is CASKGAYTEAFF. CDR3 coding DNA: TGTGCCAGCAAAGGGGCGTACACTGAAGCTTTCTTT.